Each of the 21 T cell receptor beta chains below was sequenced from the same sample in a study of somatic mutations in cytotoxic T cells in rheumatoid arthritis. The data were produced by immunoSEQ multiplex PCR, yet TCRdb's version contains in-frame clones alone and is incomplete. The table shows 20,000 or so clones, with around 79% occurring only once. Specimen: CD8+ T cells sorted from blood. These receptors were obtained from a woman between 50 and 59 years old in good health.

This rearrangement joins TRBV4-1 to TRBJ2-1, with 8 bases lining up with TRBD2. The junction had 13 bases not matched to a gene; V was cut back by 0 bases and J by 0 bases. The germline gives CDR1 MGHRA, CDR2 YSYEKL. The CDR3 is made up of 20 amino acids. The CDR3 DNA reads as TGCGCCAGCAGCCAAGATGACCCCTTTGCGGGGGGTCCCTCCTACAATGAGCAGTTCTTC. It codes for CASSQDDPFAGGPSYNEQFF.

The genes are TRBV7-9 and TRBJ2-2; D is perhaps TRBD1 (7 bases). Looked up from germline, CDR1 is SEHNR and CDR2 is FQNEAQ (reference sequence). This CDR3 spans 19 amino acids. Trimming cost V 0 bases and J 5 bases, with 22 bases left between them. The CDR3 nucleotides read TGTGCCAGCAGCTTAGCGAGGAGGGAGACAGGGTTTGTGACCGGGGAGCTGTTTTTT. This encodes CASSLARRETGFVTGELFF.

V is TRBV7-2 and J is TRBJ2-7; TRBD2 is a possible D gene (5 bases). V was trimmed by 5 bases and J by 5 bases, leaving 16 bases between them. From germline, CDR1 is SGHTA and CDR2 FQGNSA. The CDR3 sequence is 14 residues long. The CDR3 reads CASSGLLGRDEQYF. The DNA for the CDR3 is TGTGCCAGCAGCGGACTGCTAGGACGGGACGAGCAGTACTTC.

CDR3 region: CASSLPGTANTEAFF. CDR3 DNA sequence: TGTGCCAGCAGCTTGCCCGGGACAGCGAACACTGAAGCTTTCTTT. The rearrangement joins TRBV5-6 to TRBJ1-1; 7 bases fit TRBD1. The CDR3 consists of 15 residues. Germline trimming cut 1 base from V and 1 base from J; bases unmatched to any gene: 4. Germline-derived CDR1 and CDR2 are SGHDT and YYEEEE.

The chain carries TRBV7-9 and TRBJ1-2, with a weak D call TRBD1 (5 bases). The V and J ends lost 4 bases and 6 bases respectively, with 18 bases between them. The CDR3 consists of 15 residues. The germline gives CDR1 SEHNR, CDR2 FQNEAQ (reference sequence). CDR3 DNA: TGTGCCAGCAGCTCGTCCCCGTCCGGGACCGATGGCTACACCTTC. Translated: CASSSSPSGTDGYTF.

This chain uses TRBV11-2 with TRBJ2-5; 7 bases fit TRBD1. The length of the CDR3 is 16 residues. The germline gives CDR1 SGHAT, CDR2 FQNNGV. The V gene end was trimmed by 0 bases and the J gene end by 5 bases; junction bases not matched to a gene: 9. The CDR3 coding sequence is TGTGCCAGCAGCTTAGACCCGGGACAGCGGTGGGAGACCCAGTACTTC. Protein sequence: CASSLDPGQRWETQYF.

This chain links TRBV2 with TRBJ1-4; possibly TRBD1 for D (5 bases). This CDR3 has 15 residues. From germline, CDR1 is SNHLY and CDR2 FYNNEI. Trimming pared 2 bases from V and 2 bases from J, leaving 9 bases between. For the CDR3, the DNA is TGTGCCAGCAGTGAAAAGGGGATCACTAATGAAAAACTGTTTTTT. Translation gives CASSEKGITNEKLFF. Drawing the rest from reference TRBV2 and TRBJ1-4, the complete variable domain is EPEVTQTPSHQVTQMGQEVILRCVPISNHLYFYWYRQILGQKVEFLVSFYNNEISEKSEIFDDQFSVERPDGSNFTLKIRSTKLEDSAMYFCASSEKGITNEKLFFGSGTQLSVL.

The genes are TRBV2 and TRBJ2-2, with D possibly TRBD1 on 5 matching bases. Germline CDR1 SNHLY, CDR2 FYNNEI. The CDR3 has 15 amino acids. Trimming took 3 bases from V and 5 from J, leaving 13 bases between them. The CDR3: CASSDEGVRTGELFF. The CDR3 DNA reads TGTGCCAGCAGTGATGAAGGGGTCAGGACCGGGGAGCTGTTTTTT.

The chain carries TRBV7-8 and TRBJ2-7; a weak D match, TRBD2 (5 bases). Trimming took off 1 base at V and 2 bases at J, with 12 bases between the two ends. The CDR3 is 15 amino acids. Germline V CDR1 and CDR2: SGHVS, FQNEAQ. The CDR3 spells CASSLEEGYPYEQYF. CDR3 in DNA: TGTGCCAGCAGCTTAGAAGAGGGTTATCCCTACGAGCAGTACTTC.

Only a few counts were recorded for this clone. The gene calls are TRBV16 and TRBJ2-7; D perhaps matches TRBD2 (6 bases). The CDR3 length is 15 residues. Per the germline V gene, CDR1 is KGHSY and CDR2 is FQNENV. V lost 0 bases to trimming and J lost 2 bases, with 11 bases between them. For the CDR3, the DNA is TGTGCCAGCAGCCAATCGAGGAGCGGGCCCTACGAGCAGTACTTC. Amino acids: CASSQSRSGPYEQYF.

The chain combines TRBV9 with TRBJ1-5; tentative D call: TRBD1 (5 bases). From germline, CDR1 is SGDLS and CDR2 YYNGEE. The germline V and J ends were trimmed by 0 bases and 6 bases, with 10 bases remaining between them. The CDR3 is 14 amino acids. The chain's CDR3 is CASSVGGTGQPQHF. The CDR3 nucleotides are TGTGCCAGCAGCGTAGGGGGGACGGGTCAGCCCCAGCATTTT.

V usage is TRBV6-1 and J usage is TRBJ2-1, with TRBD2 matching 10 bases. The V gene end was trimmed by 8 bases and the J gene end by 9 bases; junction bases not matched to a gene: 10. This CDR3 contains 14 residues. Per germline, CDR1 MNHNS and CDR2 SASEGT. The CDR3: CASSIAGGSSEQFF. The DNA of the CDR3 is TGTGCCAGCTCAATAGCGGGAGGCTCCAGTGAGCAGTTCTTC.

The table lists this clone with a few counts. The chain joins TRBV19 to TRBJ1-1; 8 nucleotides agree with TRBD1. V trimming: 5 bases; J trimming: 1 base; junction bases outside the gene matches: 3. The CDR3 consists of 14 residues. From germline, CDR1 is LNHDA and CDR2 SQIVND (reference sequence). Written as DNA, the CDR3 is TGTGCCAGTAGTGAAGACAGGGGGAACACTGAAGCTTTCTTT. The encoded protein is CASSEDRGNTEAFF.

This clone showed up just once. The CDR3 spells CASSYRGGLYGYTF. The CDR3 region has the DNA TGTGCCAGCAGTTACCGCGGGGGTCTCTATGGCTACACCTTC. The chain employs TRBV28 and TRBJ1-2, with D tentatively TRBD1 (5 bases). The CDR3 spans 14 residues. Germline V gene data show CDR1 as MDHEN and CDR2 as SYDVKM. Trimming stripped 4 bases from V and 4 bases from J, with 13 bases between.

The chain is built from TRBV27 and TRBJ2-3; the D is unclear. V was clipped by 6 bases and J by 1 base, with 5 bases between them. The CDR3 contains 12 residues. Per the germline V gene, CDR1 is MNHEY and CDR2 is SMNVEV (reference sequence). CDR3 region: CASRAGTDTQYF. CDR3 nucleotides: TGTGCCAGCAGGGCGGGCACAGATACGCAGTATTTT.

The CDR3 sequence: CASSLAPSDSYEQYF. Written as DNA, the CDR3 is TGCGCCAGCAGCTTGGCCCCTAGCGACTCCTACGAGCAGTACTTC. The chain carries TRBV5-1 and TRBJ2-7, with a weak D call TRBD2 (6 bases). Per germline, CDR1 SGHRS and CDR2 YFSETQ. Trimming left V 0 bases short and J 0 bases short, with 10 bases between. CDR3 length equals 15 residues.

In DNA form, the CDR3 reads TGTGCCAGCAGTGATCGAGTTCTAGTAGGGAACACTGAAGCTTTCTTT. Protein: CASSDRVLVGNTEAFF. The chain has TRBV25-1 and TRBJ1-1; D is undetermined. V was shortened by 3 bases and J by 1 base, with 15 bases between the two germline ends. This CDR3 contains 16 residues. Germline lookup yields CDR1 MGHDK and CDR2 SYGVNS. Full variable domain (rest looked up from reference TRBV25-1 and TRBJ1-1): EADIYQTPRYLVIGTGKKITLECSQTMGHDKMYWYQQDPGMELHLIHYSYGVNSTEKGDLSSESTVSRIRTEHFPLTLESARPSHTSQYLCASSDRVLVGNTEAFFGQGTRLTVV.

This clone was recorded once. The chain recombines TRBV9 with TRBJ2-7; D is unclear. CDR1 and CDR2 from the germline V gene are SGDLS and YYNGEE. V was shortened by 4 bases and J by 1 base, with 9 bases between the two germline ends. The CDR3 spans 13 residues. The CDR3 here is CASSPTGSYEQYF. In DNA form, the CDR3 reads TGTGCCAGCAGCCCGACGGGTTCCTACGAGCAGTACTTC.

The chain employs TRBV13 and TRBJ1-2; unclear D gene. The CDR3 spans 14 residues. V gave up 5 bases and J gave up 6 bases, with 16 bases separating them. Per the germline V gene, CDR1 is PRHDT and CDR2 is FYEKMQ (reference sequence). The CDR3 loop reads CASSPRTWADGYTF. The CDR3, as DNA: TGTGCCAGCAGCCCACGGACTTGGGCGGATGGCTACACCTTC.

This clone is medium-sized in the sample. The chain combines TRBV4-3 with TRBJ1-4; D not resolved. Looked up from germline, CDR1 is LGHNA and CDR2 is YSLEER. The CDR3 consists of 15 residues. The ends were cut back, 0 bases at V and 0 bases at J, with 5 bases in the middle. The CDR3 DNA reads as TGCGCCAGCAGCCAAGACTATTCAACTAATGAAAAACTGTTTTTT. Translation: CASSQDYSTNEKLFF.

The V and J genes are TRBV1 and TRBJ2-7; the table's TRBD2 call for D was not verified on the DNA. TRBV1 is an annotated pseudogene. The CDR3 consists of 16 residues. CDR3 protein: CTSSQEEDESSYEQYF. CDR3 nucleotide sequence: TGCACCAGCAGCCAAGAGGAGGATGAGAGCTCCTACGAGCAGTACTTC.